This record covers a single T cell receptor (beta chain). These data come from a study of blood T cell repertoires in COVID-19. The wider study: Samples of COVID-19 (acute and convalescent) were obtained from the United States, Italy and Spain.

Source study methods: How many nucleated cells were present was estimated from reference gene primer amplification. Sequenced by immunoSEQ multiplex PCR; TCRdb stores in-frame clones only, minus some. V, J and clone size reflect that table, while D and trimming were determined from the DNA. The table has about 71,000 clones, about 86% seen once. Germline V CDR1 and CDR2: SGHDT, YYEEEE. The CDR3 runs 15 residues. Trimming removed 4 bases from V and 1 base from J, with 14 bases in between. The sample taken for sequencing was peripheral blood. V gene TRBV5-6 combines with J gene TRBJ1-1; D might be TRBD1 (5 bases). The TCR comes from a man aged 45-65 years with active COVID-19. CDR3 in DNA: TGTGCCAGCAGCCGGACAACAGGCGCGAACACTGAAGCTTTCTTT. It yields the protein CASSRTTGANTEAFF.